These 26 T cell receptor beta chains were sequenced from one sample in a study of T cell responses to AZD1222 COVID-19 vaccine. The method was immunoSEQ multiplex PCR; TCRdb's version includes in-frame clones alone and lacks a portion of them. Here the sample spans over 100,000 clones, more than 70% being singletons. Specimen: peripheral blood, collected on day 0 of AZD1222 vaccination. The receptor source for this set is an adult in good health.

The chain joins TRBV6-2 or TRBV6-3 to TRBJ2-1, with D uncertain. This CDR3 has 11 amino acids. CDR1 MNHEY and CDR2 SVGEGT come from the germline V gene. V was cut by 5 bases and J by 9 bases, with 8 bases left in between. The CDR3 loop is CASSKTVEQFF. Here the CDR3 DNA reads TGTGCCAGCAGTAAAACTGTTGAGCAGTTCTTC.

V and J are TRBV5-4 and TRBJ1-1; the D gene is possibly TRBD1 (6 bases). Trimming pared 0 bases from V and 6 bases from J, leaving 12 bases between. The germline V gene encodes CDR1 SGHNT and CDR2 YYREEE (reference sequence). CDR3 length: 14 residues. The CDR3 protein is CASSLDQGRAEAFF. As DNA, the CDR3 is TGTGCCAGCAGCTTGGACCAGGGGAGGGCTGAAGCTTTCTTT.

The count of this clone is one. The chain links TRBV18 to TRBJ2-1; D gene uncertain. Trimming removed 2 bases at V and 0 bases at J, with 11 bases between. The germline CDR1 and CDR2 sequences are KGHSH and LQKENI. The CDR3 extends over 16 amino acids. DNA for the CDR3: TGTGCCAGCTCACCAAGGGCAGCTAGCTCCTACAATGAGCAGTTCTTC. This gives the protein CASSPRAASSYNEQFF.

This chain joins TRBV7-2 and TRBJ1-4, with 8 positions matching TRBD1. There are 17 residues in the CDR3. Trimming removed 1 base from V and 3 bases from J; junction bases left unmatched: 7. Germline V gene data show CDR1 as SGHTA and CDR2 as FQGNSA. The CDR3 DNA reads TGTGCCAGCAGCTTAGGGACAGGGAGGTCGGCTAATGAAAAACTGTTTTTT. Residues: CASSLGTGRSANEKLFF.

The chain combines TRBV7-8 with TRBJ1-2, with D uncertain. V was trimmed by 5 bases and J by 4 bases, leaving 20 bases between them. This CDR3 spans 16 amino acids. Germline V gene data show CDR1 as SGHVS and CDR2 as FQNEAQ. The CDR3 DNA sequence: TGTGCCAGCAGCATTGACGATGGGGTCGTCGGCTATGGCTACACCTTC. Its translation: CASSIDDGVVGYGYTF.

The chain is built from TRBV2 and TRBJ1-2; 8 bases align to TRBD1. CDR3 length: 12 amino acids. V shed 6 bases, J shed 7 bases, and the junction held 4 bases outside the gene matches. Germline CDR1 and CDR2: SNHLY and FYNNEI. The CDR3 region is CASSPDRVGYTF. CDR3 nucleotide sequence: TGTGCCAGCAGCCCGGACAGGGTTGGCTACACCTTC.

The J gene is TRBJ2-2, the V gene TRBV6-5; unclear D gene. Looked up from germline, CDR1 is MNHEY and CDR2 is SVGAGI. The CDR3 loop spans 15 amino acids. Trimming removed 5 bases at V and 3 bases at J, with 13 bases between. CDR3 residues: CASSKQESYTGELFF. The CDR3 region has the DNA TGTGCCAGCAGTAAGCAGGAGAGTTACACCGGGGAGCTGTTTTTT.

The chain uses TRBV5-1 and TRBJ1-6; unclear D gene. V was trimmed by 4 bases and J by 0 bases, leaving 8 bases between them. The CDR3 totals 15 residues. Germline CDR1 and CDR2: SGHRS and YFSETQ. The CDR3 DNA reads TGCGCCAGCAGCCCCAGGAGCTCCTATAATTCACCCCTCCACTTT. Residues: CASSPRSSYNSPLHF.

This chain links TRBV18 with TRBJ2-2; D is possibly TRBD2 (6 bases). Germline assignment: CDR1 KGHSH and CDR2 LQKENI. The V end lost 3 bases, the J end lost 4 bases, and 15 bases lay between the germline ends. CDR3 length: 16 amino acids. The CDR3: CASSPIPRGFTGELFF. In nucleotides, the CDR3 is TGTGCCAGCTCACCCATACCCCGGGGGTTCACCGGGGAGCTGTTTTTT.

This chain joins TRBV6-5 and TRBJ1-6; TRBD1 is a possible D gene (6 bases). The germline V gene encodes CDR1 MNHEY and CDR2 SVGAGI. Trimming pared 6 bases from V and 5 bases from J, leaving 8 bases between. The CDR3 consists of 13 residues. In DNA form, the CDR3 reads TGTGCCAGCAGAAACAGGGATAATTCACCCCTCCACTTT. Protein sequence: CASRNRDNSPLHF.

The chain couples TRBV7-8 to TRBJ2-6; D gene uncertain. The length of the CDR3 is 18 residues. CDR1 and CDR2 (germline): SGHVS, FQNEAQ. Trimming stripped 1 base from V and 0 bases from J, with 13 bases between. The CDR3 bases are TGTGCCAGCAGCTTAGTGTTGGGCGGCTCCTCTGGGGCCAACGTCCTGACTTTC. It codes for CASSLVLGGSSGANVLTF.

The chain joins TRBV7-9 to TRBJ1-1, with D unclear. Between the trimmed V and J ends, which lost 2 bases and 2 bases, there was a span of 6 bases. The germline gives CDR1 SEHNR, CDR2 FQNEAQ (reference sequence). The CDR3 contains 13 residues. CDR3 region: CASSLLSNTEAFF. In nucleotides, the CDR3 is TGTGCCAGCAGCTTACTTAGCAACACTGAAGCTTTCTTT.

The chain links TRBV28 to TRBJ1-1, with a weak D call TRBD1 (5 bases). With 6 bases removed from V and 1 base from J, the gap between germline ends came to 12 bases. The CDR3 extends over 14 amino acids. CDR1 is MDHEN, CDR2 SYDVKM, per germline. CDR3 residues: CASRGSGPNTEAFF. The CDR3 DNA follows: TGTGCCAGCAGGGGTTCGGGGCCGAACACTGAAGCTTTCTTT.

CDR3 sequence reads: CASSPPGGIDIQYF. The CDR3 DNA reads as TGTGCCAGCTCACCACCGGGGGGGATAGACATTCAGTACTTC. This chain connects TRBV18 to TRBJ2-4; 7 positions match TRBD2. The trim removed 0 bases at V and 8 bases at J, leaving 4 bases unmatched. The CDR3 loop spans 14 amino acids. CDR1 KGHSH and CDR2 LQKENI come from the germline V gene.

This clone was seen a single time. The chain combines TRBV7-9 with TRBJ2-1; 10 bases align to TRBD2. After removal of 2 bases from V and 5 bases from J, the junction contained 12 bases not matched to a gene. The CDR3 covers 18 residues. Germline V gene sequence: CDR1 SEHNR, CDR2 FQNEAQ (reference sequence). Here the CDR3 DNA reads TGTGCCAGCAGCTTACCCCACAGACTAGCGGGCATAAACAATGAGCAGTTCTTC. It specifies CASSLPHRLAGINNEQFF.

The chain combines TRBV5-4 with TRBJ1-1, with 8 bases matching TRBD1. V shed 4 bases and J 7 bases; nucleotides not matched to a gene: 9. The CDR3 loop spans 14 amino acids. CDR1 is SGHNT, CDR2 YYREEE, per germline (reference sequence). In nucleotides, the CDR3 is TGTGCCAGCAGCCCTCTCAGGGGGCCAGGTGAAGCTTTCTTT. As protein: CASSPLRGPGEAFF. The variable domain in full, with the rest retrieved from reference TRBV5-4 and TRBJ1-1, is ETGVTQSPTHLIKTRGQQVTLRCSSQSGHNTVSWYQQALGQGPQFIFQYYREEENGRGNFPPRFSGLQFPNYSSELNVNALELDDSALYLCASSPLRGPGEAFFGQGTRLTVV.

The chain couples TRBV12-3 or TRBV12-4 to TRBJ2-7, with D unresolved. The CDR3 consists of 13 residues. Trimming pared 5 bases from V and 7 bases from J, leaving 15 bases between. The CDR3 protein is CASSPRAGGEQYV. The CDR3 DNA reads TGTGCCAGCAGTCCCCGCGCCGGTGGGGAGCAGTACGTC.

CDR3 region: CASSWGGRPNEKLFF. CDR3 DNA sequence: TGTGCCAGTAGTTGGGGGGGACGACCTAATGAAAAACTGTTTTTT. The chain employs TRBV19 and TRBJ1-4; tentative D call: TRBD1 (5 bases). V was shortened by 5 bases and J by 3 bases, with 13 bases between the two germline ends. This CDR3 is built from 15 residues. Germline lookup yields CDR1 LNHDA and CDR2 SQIVND (reference sequence).

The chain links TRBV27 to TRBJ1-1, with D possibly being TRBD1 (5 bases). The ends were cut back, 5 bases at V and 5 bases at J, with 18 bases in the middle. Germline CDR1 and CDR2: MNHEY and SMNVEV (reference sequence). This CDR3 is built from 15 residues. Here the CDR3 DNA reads TGTGCCAGCAGTCCGAGGACAAGCGCCCCGACTGAAGCTTTCTTT. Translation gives CASSPRTSAPTEAFF.

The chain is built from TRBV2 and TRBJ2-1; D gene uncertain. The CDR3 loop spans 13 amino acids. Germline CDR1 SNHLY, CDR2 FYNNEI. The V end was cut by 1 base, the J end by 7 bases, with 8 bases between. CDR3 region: CASSEEAGNEQFF. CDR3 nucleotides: TGTGCCAGCAGTGAAGAAGCCGGTAATGAGCAGTTCTTC.

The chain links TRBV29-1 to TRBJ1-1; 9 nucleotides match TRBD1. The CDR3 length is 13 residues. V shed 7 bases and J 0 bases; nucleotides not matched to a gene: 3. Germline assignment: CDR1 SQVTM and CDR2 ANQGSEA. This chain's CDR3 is CSGRDRVNTEAFF. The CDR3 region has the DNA TGCAGCGGGAGGGACAGGGTGAACACTGAAGCTTTCTTT.

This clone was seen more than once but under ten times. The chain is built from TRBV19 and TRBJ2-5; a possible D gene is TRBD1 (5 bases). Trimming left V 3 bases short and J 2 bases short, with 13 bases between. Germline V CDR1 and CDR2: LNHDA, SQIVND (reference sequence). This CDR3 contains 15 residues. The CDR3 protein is CASSISAGPQETQYF. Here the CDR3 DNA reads TGTGCCAGTAGTATTTCAGCAGGGCCGCAAGAGACCCAGTACTTC.

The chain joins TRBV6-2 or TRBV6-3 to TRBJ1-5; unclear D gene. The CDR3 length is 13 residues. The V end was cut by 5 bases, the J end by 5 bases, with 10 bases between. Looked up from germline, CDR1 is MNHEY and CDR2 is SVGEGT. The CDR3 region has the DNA TGTGCCAGCAGTGCCTGGTCCTATCAGCCCCAGCATTTT. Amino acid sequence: CASSAWSYQPQHF.

CDR3 region: CASSTDGGYTF. In DNA form, the CDR3 reads TGTGCCAGCAGCACAGACGGTGGCTACACCTTC. The chain is built from TRBV3-1 (or the pseudogene TRBV3-2) and TRBJ1-2; D gene unclear. Trimming shortened V by 5 bases and J by 7 bases, and 8 bases separated the two germline ends. The CDR3 runs 11 residues. Per the germline V gene, CDR1 is LGHDT and CDR2 is YNNKEL (reference sequence).

The CDR3 DNA reads as TGTGCCAGCAGCATTAGCGGGAGGGCCCTCGGGGAGCTGTTTTTT. This gives the protein CASSISGRALGELFF. This chain joins TRBV13 and TRBJ2-2; the match to TRBD2 covers 11 bases. V gave up 5 bases and J gave up 7 bases; unmatched junction bases: 6. In germline, CDR1 is PRHDT, CDR2 FYEKMQ (reference sequence). The CDR3 totals 15 residues.

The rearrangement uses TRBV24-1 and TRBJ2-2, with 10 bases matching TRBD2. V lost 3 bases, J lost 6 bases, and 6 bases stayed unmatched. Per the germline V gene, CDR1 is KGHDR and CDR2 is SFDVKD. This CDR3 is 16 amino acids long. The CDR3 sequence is CATSDPSGRWAGELFF. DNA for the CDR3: TGTGCCACCAGTGATCCTAGCGGGAGATGGGCCGGGGAGCTGTTTTTT.